Below are 22 T cell receptor beta chains sequenced from a single sample in a study of T cell responses to AZD1222 COVID-19 vaccine. The protocol was immunoSEQ multiplex PCR, while the TCRdb copy is restricted to in-frame clones and leaves out a portion. The table shows roughly 100,000 clones, with approximately 89% occurring only once. The sample was peripheral blood, taken on day 0 of AZD1222 vaccination. Receptor source: an adult in good health.

V is TRBV4-3 and J is TRBJ1-1, with 8 bases fitting TRBD1. Looked up from germline, CDR1 is LGHNA and CDR2 is YSLEER. The V segment lost 4 bases and the J segment 8 bases; nucleotides outside the gene matches: 3. The CDR3 contains 12 residues. CDR3: CASSRGQGEAFF. The CDR3 coding sequence is TGCGCCAGCAGCCGCGGACAGGGAGAAGCTTTCTTT.

The chain combines TRBV19 with TRBJ1-2, with D unclear. The length of the CDR3 is 15 residues. Germline V gene lookup returns CDR1 LNHDA and CDR2 SQIVND (reference sequence). V shed 1 base and J shed 0 bases, with 9 bases lying between them. The CDR3: CASSIAGNPNYGYTF. CDR3 bases: TGTGCCAGTAGTATAGCAGGAAACCCTAACTATGGCTACACCTTC.

By frequency in the sample, this clone is medium-sized. In DNA form, the CDR3 reads TGTGCCAGCAGCTTAGTCCTGGGAGGCCCCCAAGAGACCCAGTACTTC. Its protein is CASSLVLGGPQETQYF. This chain connects TRBV7-2 to TRBJ2-5, with D perhaps matching TRBD2 (6 bases). The CDR3 contains 16 residues. Trimming removed 1 base from V and 1 base from J, with 13 bases in between. In germline, CDR1 is SGHTA, CDR2 FQGNSA.

The chain is built from TRBV6-6 and TRBJ2-2; no firm D call. Looked up from germline, CDR1 is MNHNY and CDR2 is SVGAGI (reference sequence). V was pared by 5 bases and J by 4 bases, with 5 bases between. This CDR3 is built from 12 residues. The CDR3 region is CASSITTGELFF. The DNA for the CDR3 is TGTGCCAGCAGTATTACCACCGGGGAGCTGTTTTTT.

The V and J genes are TRBV4-3 and TRBJ2-3, with 15 positions matching TRBD2. CDR1 LGHNA and CDR2 YSLEER come from the germline V gene. The CDR3 is 20 residues long. J gave up 1 base and V 0 bases, and 8 bases lay outside the gene matches. As DNA, the CDR3 is TGCGCCAGCAGCCAAGATGACTGGACTAGCGGGGGGGCCCGCACAGATACGCAGTATTTT. As protein: CASSQDDWTSGGARTDTQYF.

This clone was seen a single time. This chain joins TRBV5-4 and TRBJ1-4; possibly TRBD1 for D (5 bases). Trimming removed 4 bases at V and 8 bases at J, with 15 bases between. Looked up from germline, CDR1 is SGHNT and CDR2 is YYREEE (reference sequence). CDR3 size: 14 residues. The CDR3 DNA follows: TGTGCCAGCAGCCAGGACCTAGGGGCCGAAAAACTGTTTTTT. Translating it yields CASSQDLGAEKLFF.

V gene TRBV28 combines with J gene TRBJ1-2; D ambiguous. Germline loops: CDR1 MDHEN, CDR2 SYDVKM. Between the trimmed V and J ends, which lost 3 bases and 6 bases, there was a span of 11 bases. The CDR3 covers 13 residues. The CDR3 DNA is TGTGCCAGCAGTTTCCAGCCGCGGGATGGCTACACCTTC. Translating gives CASSFQPRDGYTF.

Concerning this clone itself: The junction departs from germline at one end; a sequencing error may be responsible. The genes are TRBV5-1 and TRBJ1-2; D is ambiguous. The CDR3 is 13 amino acids. Looked up from germline, CDR1 is SGHRS and CDR2 is YFSETQ. CDR3 amino acids: CASSPPKQSVSHF. The CDR3 DNA is TGCGCCAGCAGCCCACCAAAACAGTCCGTCTCGCACTTC.

This clone was recorded once. Written as DNA, the CDR3 is TGTGCCTGGAGTAGGAGGGGCCTTGACGTTGGGGGAGATACGCAGTATTTT. It encodes CAWSRRGLDVGGDTQYF. This chain joins TRBV30 and TRBJ2-3, with TRBD2 as a possible D gene (6 bases). This CDR3 is 17 amino acids long. Germline CDR1 and CDR2: GTSNPN and SVGIG (reference sequence). V lost 2 bases and J lost 5, with 23 bases in between.

The V and J genes are TRBV9 and TRBJ1-3; D is ambiguous. Germline V gene data show CDR1 as SGDLS and CDR2 as YYNGEE. Trimming stripped 3 bases from V and 0 bases from J, with 13 bases between. This CDR3 region has 16 residues. In DNA, the CDR3 is TGTGCCAGCAGCGGAGACGGGTCCTACTCTGGAAACACCATATATTTT. Translated, it gives CASSGDGSYSGNTIYF.

V gene TRBV7-2 combines with J gene TRBJ2-1, with 8 nucleotides matching TRBD2. CDR1 is SGHTA, CDR2 FQGNSA, per germline. V shed 1 base and J 9 bases; nucleotides not matched to a gene: 5. CDR3 length: 14 residues. This chain's CDR3 is CASSLDGRGGEQFF. The CDR3 DNA reads TGTGCCAGCAGCTTAGACGGGAGGGGAGGTGAGCAGTTCTTC.

The chain combines TRBV10-1 with TRBJ2-1; D not certain. The V gene's germline CDR1 is WNHNN and CDR2 SYGVQD (reference sequence). Trimming removed 10 bases at V and 4 bases at J, with 8 bases between. The CDR3 consists of 11 residues. CDR3 residues: CAKMRYNEQFF. The DNA for the CDR3 is TGCGCCAAAATGCGGTACAATGAGCAGTTCTTC.

This chain joins TRBV18 and TRBJ2-5; D ambiguous. V lost 4 bases and J lost 3, with 15 bases in between. CDR3 length equals 15 residues. The germline CDR1 and CDR2 sequences are KGHSH and LQKENI. The CDR3 loop reads CASSLDAVTKETQYF. The DNA of the CDR3 is TGTGCCAGCTCACTGGACGCCGTGACCAAAGAGACCCAGTACTTC.

The table lists this clone with a count of one. The chain couples TRBV18 to TRBJ2-1; 10 bases line up with TRBD2. CDR3 length: 15 amino acids. CDR1 and CDR2 from the germline V gene are KGHSH and LQKENI. With 3 bases clipped from V and 6 bases from J, the junction kept 5 bases outside the gene matches. The CDR3 bases are TGTGCCAGCTCACCCCAGCGGGGGGGGGCCAATGAGCAGTTCTTC. This sequence encodes CASSPQRGGANEQFF.

The V call is TRBV27, the J call TRBJ1-1; D gene uncertain. This CDR3 spans 14 amino acids. Germline CDR1 and CDR2: MNHEY and SMNVEV (reference sequence). Trimming removed 4 bases at V and 1 base at J, with 10 bases between. DNA of the CDR3: TGTGCCAGCAGTTCACAAGCGCGGAACACTGAAGCTTTCTTT. Its protein product is CASSSQARNTEAFF.

This clone was seen once. V is TRBV28 and J is TRBJ1-4; D uncertain. V was trimmed by 2 bases and J by 11 bases, leaving 18 bases between them. The CDR3 runs to 15 residues. Germline V CDR1 and CDR2: MDHEN, SYDVKM. The CDR3 sequence is CASSLQGPALGKLFF. In nucleotides, the CDR3 is TGTGCCAGCAGTTTACAAGGACCTGCCCTTGGGAAACTGTTTTTT.

The chain is built from TRBV6-5 and TRBJ1-5; D perhaps matches TRBD1 (5 bases). V lost 7 bases to trimming and J lost 4 bases, with 11 bases between them. Per germline, CDR1 MNHEY and CDR2 SVGAGI. The CDR3 loop spans 13 amino acids. The CDR3 nucleotides are TGTGCCAGCATTTCGGGGGGGAATCAGCCCCAGCATTTT. It is translated as CASISGGNQPQHF.

V gene TRBV28 combines with J gene TRBJ1-5, with D unclear. The germline gives CDR1 MDHEN, CDR2 SYDVKM. V lost 6 bases and J 3 bases, leaving 9 bases between the germline ends. The CDR3 has 13 amino acids. CDR3 region: CASRVTLNQPQHF. CDR3 DNA: TGTGCCAGCAGGGTGACTCTCAATCAGCCCCAGCATTTT.

This clone is a singleton in its sample. The V and J genes are TRBV28 and TRBJ2-1; 10 bases map to TRBD1. The CDR3 length is 18 residues. Germline V gene lookup returns CDR1 MDHEN and CDR2 SYDVKM. The J segment lost 2 bases and the V segment lost 0 bases, leaving 7 bases of the junction unmatched. DNA of the CDR3: TGTGCCAGCAGTTTATGGGGGGCCGGGACAGGGGCCTACAATGAGCAGTTCTTC. Translated, it gives CASSLWGAGTGAYNEQFF.

This sequence joins TRBV7-2 and TRBJ1-5, with TRBD1 identical over 9 bases. This CDR3 comprises 15 residues. V trimming: 1 base; J trimming: 6 bases; junction bases outside the gene matches: 4. Germline CDR1 SGHTA, CDR2 FQGNSA. The CDR3 here is CASSLEQGASQPQHF. The CDR3 DNA sequence: TGTGCCAGCAGCTTAGAACAGGGGGCGAGTCAGCCCCAGCATTTT.

The gene calls are TRBV28 and TRBJ1-5; D is uncertain. Germline V lookup: CDR1 MDHEN, CDR2 SYDVKM. The V and J ends lost 5 bases and 8 bases respectively, with 19 bases between them. The CDR3 contains 15 residues. CDR3 loop: CASSPPLSVYKPQHF. CDR3 nucleotide sequence: TGTGCCAGCAGTCCGCCCCTTTCTGTTTATAAGCCCCAGCATTTT.

The rearrangement uses TRBV2 and TRBJ2-7; 9 bases align to TRBD1. Trimming cost V 8 bases and J 8 bases; bases outside gene matches: 7. The CDR3 has 12 amino acids. Germline-derived CDR1 and CDR2 are SNHLY and FYNNEI. The DNA for the CDR3 is TGTGCCAGCGGGGGACAGGGAGCTAAGCAGTACTTC. Translation: CASGGQGAKQYF.